This is a list of T cell receptor beta chains from one sample in a study of immune cell composition in non-small cell lung cancer. Some clones are missing from TCRdb's copy, which holds only in-frame ones; the method was immunoSEQ multiplex PCR. The table has about 2,100 clones, roughly 82% seen once. Sample: non-adjacent lung tissue. These receptors came from a human donor with non-small cell lung cancer. Each CDR3 is given with its conserved first and last residue. D genes are given only for firm matches. Clone size is given for some rows only: seen once, a few or many times, or a class if the clone is expanded.

d_call j_call clone_size v_call cdr3_nt cdr3_aa
NA TRBJ1-3 NA TRBV28 TGTGCCAGCAGTTTCCTCCATAACACAGGTCGAAACACCATATATTTT CASSFLHNTGRNTIYF
NA TRBJ1-5 NA TRBV28 TGTGCCAGCAGTTTAATGGGGGCGCCCAATCAGCCCCAGCATTTT CASSLMGAPNQPQHF
TRBD2 TRBJ2-2 once TRBV15 TGTGCCACCAGCAGAGACCTCCGGGGACTAGCGGGAGGAACCGGGGAGCTGTTTTTT CATSRDLRGLAGGTGELFF
TRBD2 TRBJ2-1 NA TRBV5-4 TGTGCCAGCAGCTCCGAAGGCGTAGCGGGAGAGAACAGCGATGAGCAGTTCTTC CASSSEGVAGENSDEQFF
NA TRBJ2-1 NA TRBV5-1 TGCGCCAGCAGCTTGGGTGGGGAGCCCTACAATGAGCAGTTCTTC CASSLGGEPYNEQFF
NA TRBJ2-6 NA TRBV4-3 TGCGCCAGCAGCCAGACCTCAGGGACTGGGGCCAACGTCCTGACTTTC CASSQTSGTGANVLTF
NA TRBJ2-1 few TRBV4-2 TGTGCCAGCAGCCAAGATCCGAGCGGCCATGAGCAGTTCTTC CASSQDPSGHEQFF
TRBD1 TRBJ2-2 NA TRBV5-1 TGCGCCAGCAGCCAACAGGGGGCGAGCACCGGGGAGCTGTTTTTT CASSQQGASTGELFF
TRBD2 TRBJ2-1 NA TRBV2 TGTGCCAGCAGTGAAATTGGGATAGCGGGAGGGCCAGGAGAGCAGTTCTTC CASSEIGIAGGPGEQFF
NA TRBJ1-1 NA TRBV5-1 TGCGCCAGCAGCTTGGCCTGGGGGATCGGGAGCACTGAAGCTTTCTTT CASSLAWGIGSTEAFF
NA TRBJ2-1 NA TRBV7-8 TGTGCCAGCAGCTCGCCTGAACGGGGTAGCGGCAATGAGCAGTTCTTC CASSSPERGSGNEQFF
TRBD2 TRBJ2-3 NA TRBV28 TGTGCCAGCACCCATAATCCTAGGACTAGCGGGAGCAGGGTAACAGATACGCAGTATTTT CASTHNPRTSGSRVTDTQYF
TRBD1 TRBJ2-6 NA TRBV18 TGTGCCAGCTCAAGGTGGTCCGGACAGGGAGACTCTGGGGCCAACGTCCTGACTTTC CASSRWSGQGDSGANVLTF
NA TRBJ1-2 NA TRBV6-5 TGTGCCAGCAGCCAGGGCGCGGGCTACACCTTC CASSQGAGYTF
TRBD1 TRBJ1-5 few TRBV5-5 TGTGCCAGCAGCTTGGAAGGGGGCGATCAGCCCCAGCATTTT CASSLEGGDQPQHF
NA TRBJ2-7 NA TRBV6-6 TGTGCCAGCAGTTCCGAGGGGGAGACAGGAGCCTACGAGCAGTACTTC CASSSEGETGAYEQYF
TRBD1 TRBJ1-2 NA TRBV5-4 TGTGCCAGCAGCTGGGGACAGGGGGAGGGCTATGGCTACACCTTC CASSWGQGEGYGYTF